This T cell receptor beta chain originates from a study of T-cell reconstitution after alpha-beta-depleted transplantation in children. This clonotype occurred many times. Its antigen is as yet unknown. TCRbeta library construction was performed incorporating unique molecular identifiers. TCRdb reprocessed the PCR reads via MiXCR and lists one record per CDR3 protein. The sample lists over 150,000 distinct CDR3 sequences, approximately 7% seen once, with just over 5.5% in the top ten. Overall study results and limits: Expanded graft clones numbering several hundred reportedly gave rise to alpha-beta T cells about two months after transplant.

V was pared by 5 bases and J by 4 bases, with 17 bases between. Germline V lookup: CDR1 MNHNS, CDR2 SASEGT. The CDR3 has 16 amino acids. The chain has TRBV6-1 and TRBJ2-2; D is perhaps TRBD1 or TRBD2 (5 bases each). The source was PBMCs, collected before TCRalphabeta/CD19-depleted stem cell transplant. The TCR originated in a boy younger than 10 with acute lymphoblastic leukemia, due to receive a stem cell transplant. As DNA, the CDR3 is TGTGCCAGCAGTCGCATGCCGGGACGATTCACCGGGGAGCTGTTTTTT. Translating it yields CASSRMPGRFTGELFF.